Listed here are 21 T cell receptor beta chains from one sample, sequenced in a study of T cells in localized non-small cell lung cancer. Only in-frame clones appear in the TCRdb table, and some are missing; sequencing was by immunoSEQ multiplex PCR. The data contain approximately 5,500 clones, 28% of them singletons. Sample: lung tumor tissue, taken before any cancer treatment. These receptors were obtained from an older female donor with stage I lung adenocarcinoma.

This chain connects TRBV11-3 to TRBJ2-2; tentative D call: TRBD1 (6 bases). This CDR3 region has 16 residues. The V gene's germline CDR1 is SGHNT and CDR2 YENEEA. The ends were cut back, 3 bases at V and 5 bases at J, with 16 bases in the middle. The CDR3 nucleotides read TGTGCCAGCAGCTTTCCCCCGGGACAAGAGACCGGGGAGCTGTTTTTT. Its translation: CASSFPPGQETGELFF.

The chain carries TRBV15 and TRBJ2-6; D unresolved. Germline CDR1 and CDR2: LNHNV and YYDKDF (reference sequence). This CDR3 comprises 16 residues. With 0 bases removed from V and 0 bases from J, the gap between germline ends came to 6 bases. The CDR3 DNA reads TGTGCCACCAGCAGAGAACGTGACTCTGGGGCCAACGTCCTGACTTTC. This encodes CATSRERDSGANVLTF.

DNA for the CDR3: TGCGCCAGCAGCTTGGCGGGGACTAGCGGGGCAGATACGCAGTATTTT. Translated, it gives CASSLAGTSGADTQYF. V usage is TRBV5-1 and J usage is TRBJ2-3; 13 bases fit TRBD2. CDR1 is SGHRS, CDR2 YFSETQ, per germline. V lost 0 bases to trimming and J lost 4 bases; unmatched junction nucleotides: 2. The CDR3 is 16 amino acids. Complete variable domain (other parts from reference TRBV5-1 and TRBJ2-3): KAGVTQTPRYLIKTRGQQVTLSCSPISGHRSVSWYQQTPGQGLQFLFEYFSETQRNKGNFPGRFSGRQFSNSRSEMNVSTLELGDSALYLCASSLAGTSGADTQYFGPGTRLTVL.

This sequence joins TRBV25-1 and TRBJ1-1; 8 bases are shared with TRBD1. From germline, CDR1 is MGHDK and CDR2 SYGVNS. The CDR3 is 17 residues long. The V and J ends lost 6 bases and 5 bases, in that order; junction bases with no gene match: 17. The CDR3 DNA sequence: TGTGCCAGCAGCGAACCAGGGGGCGGGATGCCGAAGACTGAAGCTTTCTTT. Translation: CASSEPGGGMPKTEAFF. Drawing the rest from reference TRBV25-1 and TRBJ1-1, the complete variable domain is EADIYQTPRYLVIGTGKKITLECSQTMGHDKMYWYQQDPGMELHLIHYSYGVNSTEKGDLSSESTVSRIRTEHFPLTLESARPSHTSQYLCASSEPGGGMPKTEAFFGQGTRLTVV.

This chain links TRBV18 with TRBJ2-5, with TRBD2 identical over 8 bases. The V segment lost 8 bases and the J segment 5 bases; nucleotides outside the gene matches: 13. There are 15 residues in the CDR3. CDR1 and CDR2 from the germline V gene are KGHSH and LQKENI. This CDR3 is CASAQTSEKGETQYF. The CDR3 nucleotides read TGTGCCAGCGCCCAGACTAGCGAGAAGGGCGAGACCCAGTACTTC. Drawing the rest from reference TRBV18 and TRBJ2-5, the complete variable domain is NAGVMQNPRHLVRRRGQEARLRCSPMKGHSHVYWYRQLPEEGLKFMVYLQKENIIDESGMPKERFSAEFPKEGPSILRIQQVVRGDSAAYFCASAQTSEKGETQYFGPGTRLLVL.

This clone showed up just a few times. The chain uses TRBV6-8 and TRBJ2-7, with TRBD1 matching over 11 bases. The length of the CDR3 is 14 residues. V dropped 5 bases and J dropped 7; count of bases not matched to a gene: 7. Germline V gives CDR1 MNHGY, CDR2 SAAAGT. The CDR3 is CASSITGTGGEQYF. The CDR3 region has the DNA TGTGCCAGCAGTATCACCGGGACAGGGGGTGAGCAGTACTTC.

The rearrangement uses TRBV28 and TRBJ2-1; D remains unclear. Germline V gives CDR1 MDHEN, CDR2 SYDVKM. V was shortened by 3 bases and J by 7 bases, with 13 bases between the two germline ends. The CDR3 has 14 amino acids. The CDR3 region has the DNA TGTGCCAGCAGTTTTTTACTTCGAGGTAATGAGCAGTTCTTC. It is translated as CASSFLLRGNEQFF. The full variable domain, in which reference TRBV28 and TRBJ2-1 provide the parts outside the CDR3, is DVKVTQSSRYLVKRTGEKVFLECVQDMDHENMFWYRQDPGLGLRLIYFSYDVKMKEKGDIPEGYSVSREKKERFSLILESASTNQTSMYLCASSFLLRGNEQFFGPGTRLTVL.

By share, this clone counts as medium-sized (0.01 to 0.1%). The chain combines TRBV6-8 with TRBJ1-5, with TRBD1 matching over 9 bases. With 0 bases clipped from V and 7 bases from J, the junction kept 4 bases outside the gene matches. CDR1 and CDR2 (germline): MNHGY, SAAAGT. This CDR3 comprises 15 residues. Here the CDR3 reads CASSYSTGGGQPQHF. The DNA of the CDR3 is TGTGCCAGCAGTTACTCGACAGGGGGAGGCCAGCCCCAGCATTTT.

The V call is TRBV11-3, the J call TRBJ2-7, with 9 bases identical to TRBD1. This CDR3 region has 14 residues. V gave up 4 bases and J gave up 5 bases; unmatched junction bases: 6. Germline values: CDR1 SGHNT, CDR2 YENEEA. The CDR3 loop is CASSYKGQGNEQYF. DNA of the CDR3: TGTGCCAGCAGCTACAAGGGACAGGGTAACGAGCAGTACTTC.

As DNA, the CDR3 is TGTGCCAGCAGCAAAGGACAGGGCGGCCTAGAAGCTTTCTTT. Its translation is CASSKGQGGLEAFF. The rearrangement uses TRBV11-3 and TRBJ1-1; 8 bases agree with TRBD1. The junction had 10 bases not matched to a gene; V was cut back by 5 bases and J by 8 bases. Germline-derived CDR1 and CDR2 are SGHNT and YENEEA. The CDR3 contains 14 residues. The full variable domain, rest sourced from reference TRBV11-3 and TRBJ1-1, is EAGVVQSPRYKIIEKKQPVAFWCNPISGHNTLYWYLQNLGQGPELLIRYENEEAVDDSQLPKDRFSAERLKGVDSTLKIQPAELGDSAVYLCASSKGQGGLEAFFGQGTRLTVV.

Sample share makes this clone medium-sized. The chain's CDR3 is CASTGQGADTQYF. In nucleotides, the CDR3 is TGTGCCAGCACAGGACAGGGGGCAGATACGCAGTATTTT. This chain connects TRBV12-5 to TRBJ2-3, with 10 positions matching TRBD1. Germline V lookup: CDR1 LGHNT, CDR2 FRNRAP. The CDR3 totals 13 residues.

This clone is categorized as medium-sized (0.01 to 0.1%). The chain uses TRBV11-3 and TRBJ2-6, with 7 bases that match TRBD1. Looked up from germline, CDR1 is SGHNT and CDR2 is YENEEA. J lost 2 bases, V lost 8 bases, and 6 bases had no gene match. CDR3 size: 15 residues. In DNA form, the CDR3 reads TGTGCCAGCGGTCCTGACAGGGCTGGGGCCAACGTCCTGACTTTC. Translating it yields CASGPDRAGANVLTF.

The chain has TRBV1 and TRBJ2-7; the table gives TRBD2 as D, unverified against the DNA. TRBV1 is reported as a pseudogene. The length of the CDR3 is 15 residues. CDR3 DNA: TGCGCCAGCAGCCAATCCGGGACTAGCGGCTACGAGCAGTACTTC. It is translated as CASSQSGTSGYEQYF.

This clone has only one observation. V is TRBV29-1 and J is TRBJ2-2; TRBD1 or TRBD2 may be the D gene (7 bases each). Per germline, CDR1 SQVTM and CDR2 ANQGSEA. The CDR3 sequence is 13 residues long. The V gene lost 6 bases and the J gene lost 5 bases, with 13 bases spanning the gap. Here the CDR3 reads CSVTGRGTGELFF. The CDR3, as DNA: TGCAGCGTGACAGGGAGGGGGACCGGGGAGCTGTTTTTT.

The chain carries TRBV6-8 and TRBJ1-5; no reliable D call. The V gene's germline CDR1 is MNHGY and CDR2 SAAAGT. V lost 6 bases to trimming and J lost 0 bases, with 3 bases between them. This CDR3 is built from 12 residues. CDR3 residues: CASRDSNQPQHF. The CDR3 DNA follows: TGTGCCAGCAGAGATAGCAATCAGCCCCAGCATTTT.

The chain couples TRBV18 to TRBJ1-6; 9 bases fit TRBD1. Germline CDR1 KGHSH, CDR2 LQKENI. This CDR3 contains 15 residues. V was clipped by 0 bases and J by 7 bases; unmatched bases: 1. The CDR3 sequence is CASSPPDRGNSPLHF. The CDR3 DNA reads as TGTGCCAGCTCACCACCCGACAGGGGGAATTCACCCCTCCACTTT.

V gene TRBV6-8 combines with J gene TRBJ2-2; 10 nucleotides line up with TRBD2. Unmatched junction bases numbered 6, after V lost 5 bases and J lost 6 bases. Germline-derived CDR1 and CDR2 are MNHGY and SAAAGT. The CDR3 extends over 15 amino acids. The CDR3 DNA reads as TGTGCCAGCAGTGAGATAAGCGGGGGGGCCGGGGAGCTGTTTTTT. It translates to CASSEISGGAGELFF.

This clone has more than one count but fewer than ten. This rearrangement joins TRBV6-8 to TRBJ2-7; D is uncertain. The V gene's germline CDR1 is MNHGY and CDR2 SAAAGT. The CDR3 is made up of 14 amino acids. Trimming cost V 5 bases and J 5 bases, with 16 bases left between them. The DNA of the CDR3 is TGTGCCAGCAGTCGTTTTTCCCTATGGCACGAGCAGTACTTC. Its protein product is CASSRFSLWHEQYF.

The chain's CDR3 is CASSEAGGDSPLHF. CDR3 nucleotides: TGTGCCAGCAGTGAAGCAGGGGGCGATTCACCCCTCCACTTT. The J gene is TRBJ1-6, the V gene TRBV6-1, with 7 bases identical to TRBD1. The CDR3 runs to 14 residues. Trimming took 0 bases from V and 8 from J; bases not matched to a gene: 1. Per germline, CDR1 MNHNS and CDR2 SASEGT.

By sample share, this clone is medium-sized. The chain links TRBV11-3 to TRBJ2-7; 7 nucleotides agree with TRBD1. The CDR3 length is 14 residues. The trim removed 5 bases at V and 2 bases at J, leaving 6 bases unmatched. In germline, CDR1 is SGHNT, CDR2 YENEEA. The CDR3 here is CASSISGQTYEQYF. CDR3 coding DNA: TGTGCCAGCAGCATATCGGGACAGACCTACGAGCAGTACTTC.

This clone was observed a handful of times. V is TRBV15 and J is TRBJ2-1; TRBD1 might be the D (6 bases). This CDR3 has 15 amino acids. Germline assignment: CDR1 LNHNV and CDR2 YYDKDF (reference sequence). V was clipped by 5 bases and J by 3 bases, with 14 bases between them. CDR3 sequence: CATSWGQGLYNEQFF. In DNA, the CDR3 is TGTGCCACCAGCTGGGGACAAGGTCTCTACAATGAGCAGTTCTTC.